The 10 T cell receptor beta chains listed next were all sequenced from one sample in a study of blood T cell repertoires in COVID-19. Libraries were prepared by immunoSEQ multiplex PCR; TCRdb keeps only in-frame clonotypes and omits some of them. The repertoire holds 95,000 to 150,000 clones, with about four fifths as singletons. The sequencing sample was made of peripheral blood. All receptors derive from a man aged 55 to 70 with active or convalescent COVID-19.

The CDR3 loop is CASSSFTVSDTEAFF. The CDR3 nucleotides are TGTGCCAGCAGCTCTTTTACAGTATCCGACACTGAAGCTTTCTTT. The genes are TRBV7-8 and TRBJ1-1; D uncertain. The CDR3 is 15 amino acids. V dropped 4 bases and J dropped 3 bases, with 15 bases sitting between them. Germline V CDR1 and CDR2: SGHVS, FQNEAQ.

V usage is TRBV9 and J usage is TRBJ2-7, with 11 bases lining up with TRBD2. Trimming at V came to 4 bases and at J to 6 bases, leaving 9 bases not matched to a gene. CDR3 size: 15 residues. Germline V gives CDR1 SGDLS, CDR2 YYNGEE. CDR3 region: CASSPTGLAASEQYF. Here the CDR3 DNA reads TGTGCCAGCAGCCCGACGGGACTAGCGGCCTCCGAGCAGTACTTC.

This chain connects TRBV2 to TRBJ2-7; D remains ambiguous. The CDR3 length is 13 residues. Germline loops: CDR1 SNHLY, CDR2 FYNNEI. V was shortened by 8 bases and J by 0 bases, with 11 bases between the two germline ends. Written as DNA, the CDR3 is TGTGCCAGCTCCAAGACGGGCTCCTACGAGCAGTACTTC. Protein: CASSKTGSYEQYF.

The chain uses TRBV18 and TRBJ1-6; 7 nucleotides align to TRBD1. The trim removed 3 bases at V and 10 bases at J, leaving 9 bases unmatched. The CDR3 has 15 residues. From germline, CDR1 is KGHSH and CDR2 LQKENI. CDR3 residues: CASSPDWGQYSPLHF. CDR3 sequence (DNA): TGTGCCAGCTCACCGGACTGGGGACAGTACTCACCCCTCCACTTT.

This clone was detected once. The chain couples TRBV9 to TRBJ2-3, with 13 bases aligning to TRBD2. V shed 0 bases, J shed 7 bases, and the junction held 11 bases outside the gene matches. The germline V gene encodes CDR1 SGDLS and CDR2 YYNGEE. The CDR3 contains 18 residues. This chain's CDR3 is CASSVATSGRATPYTQYF. CDR3 DNA: TGTGCCAGCAGCGTAGCAACTAGCGGGAGGGCCACACCCTATACGCAGTATTTT.

The rearrangement joins TRBV10-3 to TRBJ2-1, with a possible D match to TRBD1 (6 bases). V was pared by 6 bases and J by 8 bases, with 14 bases between. This CDR3 spans 13 amino acids. In germline, CDR1 is ENHRY, CDR2 SYGVKD. CDR3 sequence: CAISRRDIDEQFF. The DNA for the CDR3 is TGTGCCATCAGCCGCCGGGACATAGATGAGCAGTTCTTC.

The chain links TRBV9 to TRBJ1-5, with 7 nucleotides matching TRBD1. Germline V gene data show CDR1 as SGDLS and CDR2 as YYNGEE. This CDR3 region has 15 residues. V was pared by 3 bases and J by 4 bases, with 7 bases of the junction left unmatched. Here the CDR3 DNA reads TGTGCCAGCAGCGCGGGAGGGGGCCTAAATCAGCCCCAGCATTTT. It codes for CASSAGGGLNQPQHF.

This chain links TRBV9 with TRBJ2-3; a weak D match, TRBD2 (5 bases). Germline-derived CDR1 and CDR2 are SGDLS and YYNGEE. The CDR3 spans 13 residues. The V end was cut by 7 bases, the J end by 0 bases, with 9 bases between. The CDR3 loop is CASREPSTDTQYF. In DNA form, the CDR3 reads TGTGCCAGCCGGGAACCAAGCACAGATACGCAGTATTTT.

V usage is TRBV6-5 and J usage is TRBJ1-5, with D hard to call. Germline V gene sequence: CDR1 MNHEY, CDR2 SVGAGI. Trimming pared 6 bases from V and 1 base from J, leaving 13 bases between. The CDR3 loop spans 15 amino acids. The CDR3 protein is CASRLSGGSNQPQHF. The CDR3 coding sequence is TGTGCCAGCAGGTTGAGTGGCGGGAGCAATCAGCCCCAGCATTTT.

This chain joins TRBV28 and TRBJ1-5, with a tentative D call TRBD1 (6 bases). CDR1 is MDHEN, CDR2 SYDVKM, per germline. V lost 4 bases to trimming and J lost 5 bases, with 15 bases between them. This CDR3 contains 15 residues. CDR3 sequence reads: CASSSRTVTYQPQHF. CDR3 coding DNA: TGTGCCAGCAGTTCCAGGACAGTCACCTATCAGCCCCAGCATTTT.